A selection of T cell receptor beta chains follows, all from one sample in a study of blood T cells in healthy people across ages. TCRdb reanalysed the 5' RACE reads using MiXCR and keeps one entry per CDR3 protein. This sample carries almost 550,000 distinct CDR3 sequences, about 24% of them seen once, and the ten largest clones take roughly 9%. These data also formed part of another study, on T cells of mothers and their children.

Material: blood. The receptor source for this set is a boy between 10 and 17 years old in good health. The CDR3 runs from the conserved cysteine through the conserved F or W. Fields, in order: clone size, V gene, J gene, D gene, CDR3 protein, CDR3 DNA. The D gene is left open where the match is weak. Clone size is given for some rows only: seen once, a few or many times, or a class if the clone is expanded.

>NA|TRBV30|TRBJ2-7|NA
CAWSVRVSGNEQYF
TGTGCCTGGAGTGTCCGGGTTTCAGGCAACGAGCAGTACTTC
>few|TRBV11-2|TRBJ2-1|TRBD1
CASSFDRGNNEQFF
TGTGCCAGCAGCTTTGACAGGGGAAACAATGAGCAGTTCTTC
>many|TRBV9|TRBJ2-7|NA
CASSVGAGTLGEQYF
TGTGCCAGCAGCGTAGGGGCGGGGACCCTCGGCGAGCAGTACTTC
>NA|TRBV20-1|TRBJ2-1|NA
CSASAGALDEQFF
TGCAGTGCTAGTGCCGGAGCACTCGATGAGCAGTTCTTC
>few|TRBV7-2|TRBJ2-7|NA
CASSAPGKSSYEQYF
TGTGCCAGCAGCGCCCCGGGAAAGTCGTCCTACGAGCAGTACTTC
>few|TRBV3-1|TRBJ2-2|NA
CASSGTVNTGELFF
TGTGCCAGCTCCGGGACGGTGAACACCGGGGAGCTGTTTTTT
>once|TRBV20-1|TRBJ2-3|TRBD2
CSARSAGGAPDTQYF
TGCAGTGCTAGATCAGCGGGAGGGGCCCCAGATACGCAGTATTTT
>few|TRBV30|TRBJ2-1|NA
CAWSVLVGDQFF
TGTGCCTGGAGTGTATTGGTGGGGGACCAGTTCTTC
>NA|TRBV4-3|TRBJ2-5|TRBD2
CASSQDPGGSGAKTQYF
TGCGCCAGCAGCCAAGATCCCGGGGGAAGCGGGGCGAAGACCCAGTACTTC
>few|TRBV12-3/TRBV12-4|TRBJ1-4|NA
CASSRGVGPSNEKLFF
TGTGCCAGCAGCCGAGGGGTGGGGCCATCTAATGAAAAACTGTTTTTT
>few|TRBV19|TRBJ1-1|NA
CASSFGGLPLAAFF
TGTGCCAGTAGTTTTGGGGGATTGCCCCTTGCAGCTTTCTTT